This entry describes one T cell receptor (beta chain). The data derive from a study of blood T cell repertoires in COVID-19. Study as a whole: Samples came from the United States, Italy and Spain, spanning acute and convalescent COVID-19.

Trimming left V 1 base short and J 7 bases short, with 10 bases between. The germline V gene encodes CDR1 LGHDT and CDR2 YNNKEL (reference sequence). This CDR3 spans 13 amino acids. Source study methods: Amplification of reference gene primers was used by the study to estimate nucleated cell counts. The data were produced by immunoSEQ multiplex PCR, yet TCRdb's version contains in-frame clones alone and is incomplete. That table furnishes V, J and clone size, whereas the DNA furnished D and trimming. Among under 450,000 clones listed, around 89% were seen once. The receptor was derived from a woman aged 40 to 50 with COVID-19, enrolled during active disease. The rearrangement uses TRBV3-1 (or the pseudogene TRBV3-2) and TRBJ2-5, with D tentatively TRBD2 (5 bases). The specimen was peripheral blood. The CDR3 DNA is TGTGCCAGCAGCCAAGTGAGGGAAGGGACCCAGTACTTC. Its translation: CASSQVREGTQYF.